Listed below are T cell receptor beta chains from one sample, sequenced in a study of blood T cell repertoires in COVID-19. Libraries were prepared by immunoSEQ multiplex PCR; TCRdb keeps only in-frame clonotypes and omits some of them. The sample has 130,000 to 150,000 clones; 75% to 90% are singletons. The sample taken for sequencing was peripheral blood. Source of these receptors: a man aged 18 to 35 with COVID-19, enrolled during active disease. Each CDR3 is given with its conserved first and last residue. Each record gives: V gene, clone size, D gene, J gene, CDR3 protein, CDR3 DNA. The D gene is left open where the match is weak. Not every row has a clone size; where given, it reads once, few, many or a size class.

v_call: TRBV7-8; clone_size: -; d_call: -; j_call: TRBJ1-3; cdr3_aa: CASSLGRSGGNTIYF; cdr3_nt: TGTGCCAGCAGCCTTGGACGGTCGGGGGGAAACACCATATATTTT
v_call: TRBV7-2; clone_size: -; d_call: -; j_call: TRBJ2-5; cdr3_aa: CASSSDSQETQYF; cdr3_nt: TGTGCCAGCAGCTCGGACAGTCAAGAGACCCAGTACTTC
v_call: TRBV29-1; clone_size: -; d_call: TRBD1; j_call: TRBJ1-3; cdr3_aa: CSVGTGGVGNTIYF; cdr3_nt: TGCAGCGTTGGAACAGGGGGGGTTGGAAACACCATATATTTT
v_call: TRBV2; clone_size: -; d_call: -; j_call: TRBJ1-2; cdr3_aa: CASTRRRANYGYTF; cdr3_nt: TGTGCCAGCACTAGGAGGAGAGCTAACTATGGCTACACCTTC
v_call: TRBV9; clone_size: -; d_call: -; j_call: TRBJ1-5; cdr3_aa: CASSVTGSNQPQHF; cdr3_nt: TGTGCCAGCAGCGTAACAGGGAGCAATCAGCCCCAGCATTTT
v_call: TRBV13; clone_size: -; d_call: TRBD1; j_call: TRBJ1-2; cdr3_aa: CASSLGQGRNGYTF; cdr3_nt: TGTGCCAGCAGCTTAGGACAGGGGCGGAATGGCTACACCTTC
v_call: TRBV28; clone_size: -; d_call: -; j_call: TRBJ1-4; cdr3_aa: CASRLDSYLRTNEKLFF; cdr3_nt: TGTGCCAGCAGACTGGACAGTTATCTCAGGACTAATGAAAAACTGTTTTTT
v_call: TRBV11-2; clone_size: -; d_call: TRBD2; j_call: TRBJ2-1; cdr3_aa: CASSSTRGRRYNEQFF; cdr3_nt: TGTGCCAGCAGCTCCACTCGCGGGAGAAGGTACAATGAGCAGTTCTTC
v_call: TRBV4-3; clone_size: -; d_call: -; j_call: TRBJ1-2; cdr3_aa: CASSQPSAGGNYGYTF; cdr3_nt: TGCGCCAGCAGCCAGCCGAGTGCCGGGGGGAACTATGGCTACACCTTC
v_call: TRBV5-1; clone_size: many; d_call: TRBD2; j_call: TRBJ2-1; cdr3_aa: CASAPSGRAGEQFF; cdr3_nt: TGCGCCAGCGCCCCAAGCGGGAGGGCCGGTGAACAGTTCTTC
v_call: TRBV10-1; clone_size: once; d_call: TRBD2; j_call: TRBJ2-1; cdr3_aa: CASSEIAGGEQFF; cdr3_nt: TGCGCCAGCAGTGAGATAGCGGGAGGTGAGCAGTTCTTC
v_call: TRBV6-5; clone_size: -; d_call: TRBD1; j_call: TRBJ1-1; cdr3_aa: CASSTNRGPGTEAFF; cdr3_nt: TGTGCCAGCAGTACAAACAGGGGGCCCGGCACTGAAGCTTTCTTT
v_call: TRBV4-3; clone_size: once; d_call: -; j_call: TRBJ2-6; cdr3_aa: CASSQEYGSGANVLTF; cdr3_nt: TGCGCCAGCAGCCAAGAGTACGGCTCTGGGGCCAACGTCCTGACTTTC
v_call: TRBV4-3; clone_size: few; d_call: -; j_call: TRBJ1-6; cdr3_aa: CASSQEWGSKTYNSPLHF; cdr3_nt: TGCGCCAGCAGCCAAGAATGGGGCAGTAAGACCTATAATTCACCCCTCCACTTT
v_call: TRBV30; clone_size: -; d_call: TRBD1; j_call: TRBJ1-6; cdr3_aa: CAWSVEGQGNSPLHF; cdr3_nt: TGTGCCTGGAGTGTAGAGGGACAGGGAAATTCACCCCTCCACTTT
v_call: TRBV4-2; clone_size: -; d_call: -; j_call: TRBJ2-1; cdr3_aa: CASSQDRDSFNEQFF; cdr3_nt: TGTGCCAGCAGCCAAGATCGCGATAGCTTCAATGAGCAGTTCTTC
v_call: TRBV28; clone_size: -; d_call: -; j_call: TRBJ1-5; cdr3_aa: CASRKYGQPQHF; cdr3_nt: TGTGCCAGCAGGAAGTACGGGCAGCCCCAGCATTTT
v_call: TRBV3-1/TRBV3-2; clone_size: -; d_call: TRBD2; j_call: TRBJ2-5; cdr3_aa: CASSPRREREETQYF; cdr3_nt: TGTGCCAGCAGCCCCCGGCGGGAGCGGGAAGAGACCCAGTACTTC
v_call: TRBV7-8; clone_size: -; d_call: TRBD2; j_call: TRBJ2-2; cdr3_aa: CASNLKRETSGELFF; cdr3_nt: TGTGCCAGCAACTTAAAGCGGGAGACGTCCGGGGAGCTGTTTTTT
v_call: TRBV6-5; clone_size: -; d_call: -; j_call: TRBJ1-5; cdr3_aa: CASSYSPATGPQHF; cdr3_nt: TGTGCCAGCAGTTACTCCCCCGCAACCGGGCCCCAGCATTTT
v_call: TRBV19; clone_size: -; d_call: TRBD1; j_call: TRBJ2-5; cdr3_aa: CASSRLSTGQGKETQYF; cdr3_nt: TGTGCCAGTAGTAGGCTATCCACGGGACAGGGGAAAGAGACCCAGTACTTC
v_call: TRBV7-9; clone_size: -; d_call: -; j_call: TRBJ2-7; cdr3_aa: CASSLGALEQYF; cdr3_nt: TGTGCCAGCAGCTTAGGAGCCTTGGAGCAGTACTTC
v_call: TRBV19; clone_size: -; d_call: TRBD1; j_call: TRBJ2-6; cdr3_aa: CASTPGTGVSSGANVLTF; cdr3_nt: TGTGCCAGTACCCCCGGGACAGGAGTTTCCTCTGGGGCCAACGTCCTGACTTTC
v_call: TRBV11-3; clone_size: once; d_call: TRBD2; j_call: TRBJ2-2; cdr3_aa: CASRAGGDTGELFF; cdr3_nt: TGTGCCAGTCGGGCGGGAGGGGACACCGGGGAGCTGTTTTTT
v_call: TRBV9; clone_size: once; d_call: -; j_call: TRBJ1-2; cdr3_aa: CASSETGHGYTF; cdr3_nt: TGTGCCAGCAGCGAGACAGGCCATGGCTACACCTTC
v_call: TRBV6-5; clone_size: -; d_call: -; j_call: TRBJ2-7; cdr3_aa: CASADSSYEQYF; cdr3_nt: TGTGCCAGCGCGGACAGTTCCTACGAGCAGTACTTC
v_call: TRBV5-6; clone_size: -; d_call: TRBD2; j_call: TRBJ2-7; cdr3_aa: CASSLGGSFHEQYF; cdr3_nt: TGTGCCAGCAGCTTGGGCGGGAGTTTCCACGAGCAGTACTTC